The 5 T cell receptor beta chains below all came from one sample that was sequenced in a study of regulatory T cells in long-lasting Graves disease. The time point: persistent/refractory GD, antithyroid drugs over 5 years with positive TRAb. PBMC-derived RNA was used for the TCR library. CDR3 regions were amplified by Arm-PCR using iRepertoire HTBI primers to build TCR beta libraries. TCRdb passed the multiplex PCR reads through MiXCR, listing each CDR3 protein once. Of about 340,000 distinct CDR3 sequences in the sample, around 20% were seen once. Here the sequenced sample was peripheral blood mononuclear cells (PBMCs), taken when the disease was refractory, from a patient treated with antithyroid drugs. These receptor sequences come from a female donor with Graves disease.

This clonotype appeared many times. The chain employs TRBV15 and TRBJ2-5; D gene ambiguous. The V end lost 4 bases, the J end lost 1 base, and 7 bases lay between the germline ends. The germline V gene encodes CDR1 LNHNV and CDR2 YYDKDF (reference sequence). The length of the CDR3 is 13 residues. CDR3 in amino acids: CATSIRIQETQYF. CDR3 nucleotide sequence: TGTGCCACCAGCATACGGATCCAAGAGACCCAGTACTTC. The whole variable domain, filled in from reference TRBV15 and TRBJ2-5, reads DAMVIQNPRYQVTQFGKPVTLSCSQTLNHNVMYWYQQKSSQAPKLLFHYYDKDFNNEADTPDNFQSRRPNTSFCFLDIRSPGLGDTAMYLCATSIRIQETQYFGPGTRLLVL.

This clonotype was detected ten times or more. V is TRBV12-3 or TRBV12-4 and J is TRBJ1-1, with D hard to call. With 6 bases removed from V and 0 bases from J, the gap between germline ends came to 8 bases. This CDR3 region has 13 residues. The CDR3 region is CASRGALNTEAFF. CDR3 bases: TGTGCCAGCAGGGGCGCTTTGAACACTGAAGCTTTCTTT.

The chain carries TRBV7-9 and TRBJ2-5; TRBD1 or TRBD2 may be the D gene (5 bases each). V lost 4 bases and J 4 bases, leaving 19 bases between the germline ends. This CDR3 comprises 16 residues. The germline V gene has CDR1 SEHNR and CDR2 FQNEAQ (reference sequence). CDR3 bases: TGTGCCAGCAGCTCGCCGGGACCCTTTCCCCGAGAGACCCAGTACTTC. This translates into CASSSPGPFPRETQYF.

The chain has TRBV5-1 and TRBJ2-6; 10 bases are a match to TRBD1. The length of the CDR3 is 16 residues. Trimming cost V 4 bases and J 2 bases; bases outside gene matches: 3. Germline lookup yields CDR1 SGHRS and CDR2 YFSETQ. The CDR3 region is CASSMDRGTGANVLTF. In nucleotides, the CDR3 is TGCGCCAGCAGCATGGACAGGGGGACTGGGGCCAACGTCCTGACTTTC.

The table lists this clonotype with many counts. The V call is TRBV6-5, the J call TRBJ2-7; D may be TRBD1 (6 bases). The V end lost 3 bases, the J end lost 5 bases, and 23 bases lay between the germline ends. The CDR3 covers 17 residues. The V gene's germline CDR1 is MNHEY and CDR2 SVGAGI. The CDR3, as DNA: TGTGCCAGCAGTTATTCATCAGGGGTGGCGACCCCCCACGAGCAGTACTTC. It specifies CASSYSSGVATPHEQYF.